Presented here are 8 T cell receptor beta chains from one specimen sequenced in a study of cytomegalovirus exposure and HLA in healthy donors. PCR employed 60 Vbeta and 13 Jbeta primers. Generated by immunoSEQ multiplex PCR, the TCRdb table keeps only in-frame clones and is missing some. The sample has 110,000 to 150,000 clones, around 74% seen once; the top ten hold roughly 4.5%. The sample was PBMCs. All receptors come from a man aged 18-30 years in good health and CMV-seropositive.

The chain joins TRBV15 to TRBJ1-1, with D unclear. This CDR3 spans 15 amino acids. V was shortened by 0 bases and J by 2 bases, with 10 bases between the two germline ends. Germline CDR1 and CDR2: LNHNV and YYDKDF (reference sequence). The CDR3 loop reads CATSREAPGNTEAFF. The CDR3 bases are TGTGCCACCAGCAGAGAAGCCCCGGGAAACACTGAAGCTTTCTTT.

V usage is TRBV10-1 and J usage is TRBJ2-2; 9 positions agree with TRBD1. CDR3 length equals 17 residues. The germline V gene has CDR1 WNHNN and CDR2 SYGVQD (reference sequence). The J segment lost 1 base and the V segment lost 0 bases, leaving 3 bases of the junction unmatched. CDR3 coding DNA: TGCGCCAGCAGTGAGTCGGGGGACAGGGTGAACACCGGGGAGCTGTTTTTT. This encodes CASSESGDRVNTGELFF.

The CDR3: CASSVVGIPLAGAEELFF. The CDR3 nucleotides read TGTGCCAGCAGCGTAGTAGGAATCCCCCTGGCGGGGGCTGAGGAGCTGTTTTTT. This rearrangement joins TRBV9 to TRBJ2-2; tentatively, D is TRBD2 (7 bases). Germline loops: CDR1 SGDLS, CDR2 YYNGEE. The V end was cut by 0 bases, the J end by 10 bases, with 25 bases between. The CDR3 has 18 residues.

This chain links TRBV11-3 with TRBJ2-5; 10 bases line up with TRBD1. Germline values: CDR1 SGHNT, CDR2 YENEEA. The CDR3 is made up of 15 amino acids. J lost 4 bases, V lost 4 bases, and 6 bases had no gene match. The CDR3 loop is CASSSRDRGRETQYF. CDR3 sequence (DNA): TGTGCCAGCAGCTCCCGGGACAGGGGCCGAGAGACCCAGTACTTC.

This chain connects TRBV5-6 to TRBJ2-2; possible D gene TRBD2, 7 bases. The V gene lost 1 base and the J gene lost 5 bases, with 9 bases spanning the gap. The germline CDR1 and CDR2 sequences are SGHDT and YYEEEE. The CDR3 is made up of 14 amino acids. CDR3 protein: CASSLRGGTGELFF. Written as DNA, the CDR3 is TGTGCCAGCAGCTTGAGGGGGGGGACCGGGGAGCTGTTTTTT.

The table lists this clone with a count of one. The rearrangement uses TRBV7-8 and TRBJ2-3; TRBD2 agrees at 11 bases. The CDR3 has 17 residues. Germline values: CDR1 SGHVS, CDR2 FQNEAQ. The V and J ends lost 3 bases and 4 bases, in that order; junction bases with no gene match: 9. CDR3: CASSLGLAEVTADTQYF. In DNA, the CDR3 is TGTGCCAGCAGCTTGGGACTAGCGGAGGTGACGGCAGATACGCAGTATTTT.

The count of this clone is one. The chain employs TRBV5-4 and TRBJ2-7, with 10 nucleotides matching TRBD2. The CDR3 loop spans 15 amino acids. The junction had 2 bases not matched to a gene; V was cut back by 0 bases and J by 2 bases. From germline, CDR1 is SGHNT and CDR2 YYREEE (reference sequence). The CDR3 is CASSLGAGGPYEQYF. DNA of the CDR3: TGTGCCAGCAGCTTGGGAGCGGGGGGGCCCTACGAGCAGTACTTC.

The chain joins TRBV29-1 to TRBJ2-5, with TRBD1 matching 8 bases. This CDR3 contains 14 residues. CDR1 and CDR2 from the germline V gene are SQVTM and ANQGSEA. With V trimmed by 8 bases and J by 5 bases, 13 bases remained unmatched. The CDR3 DNA reads as TGCAGCCAACTTCAGGGGGCGAGAGGGGAGACCCAGTACTTC. This codes for CSQLQGARGETQYF.